This T cell receptor (beta chain) was observed in a study of T cells in pancreatic ductal adenocarcinoma. The CDR3 contains 15 residues. Germline loops: CDR1 SGHTA, CDR2 FQGNSA. Trimming removed 1 base at V and 3 bases at J, with 10 bases between. Notes on this clone: The target antigen is unknown.

No neoadjuvant therapy was given to the selected pancreatic ductal adenocarcinoma patients before their surgery. Sequencing used immunoSEQ multiplex PCR; TCRdb keeps in-frame clones, though not all of them. The profile covers tens of thousands of clones, with just over 90% appearing a single time and roughly 2% taken by the ten largest. The study's findings and limits: Tumor-versus-blood clonality comparisons may be biased toward lower tumor diversity. Tumor samples had fewer productive templates and approximately 8-fold fewer unique clonotypes than blood. No significant tumor-blood clonality difference; means were about 0.1 and 0.065.

The J gene is TRBJ1-5, the V gene TRBV7-2; TRBD1 is a possible D gene (5 bases). This TCR was recovered from a human donor with pancreatic ductal adenocarcinoma. Sequenced material: PBMCs. This CDR3 is CASSLDRDVNQPQHF. As DNA, the CDR3 is TGTGCCAGCAGCTTAGATAGGGACGTCAATCAGCCCCAGCATTTT.